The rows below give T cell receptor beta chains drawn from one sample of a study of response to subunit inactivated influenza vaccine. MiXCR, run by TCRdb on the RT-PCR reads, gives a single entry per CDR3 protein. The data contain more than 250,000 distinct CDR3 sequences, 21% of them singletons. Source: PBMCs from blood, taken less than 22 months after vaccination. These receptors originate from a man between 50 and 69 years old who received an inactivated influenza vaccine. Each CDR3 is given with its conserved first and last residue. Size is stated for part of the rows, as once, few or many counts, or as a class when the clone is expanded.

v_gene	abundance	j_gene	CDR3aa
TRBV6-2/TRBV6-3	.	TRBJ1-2	CASTPYFSRSTERTNYGYTF
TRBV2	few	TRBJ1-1	CASKYRTAATEAFF
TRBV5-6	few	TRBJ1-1	CASSLEGHTEAFF
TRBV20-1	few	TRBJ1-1	CSARAPGAIEAFF
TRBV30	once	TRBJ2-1	CAWSVRVSYNEQFF
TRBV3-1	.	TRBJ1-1	CASSQDSGQLEAFF
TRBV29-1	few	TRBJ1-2	CSVRGQGDDYGYTF
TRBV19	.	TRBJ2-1	CASSISAGSYNEQFF
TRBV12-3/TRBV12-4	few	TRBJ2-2	CASSWTGPNTGELFF
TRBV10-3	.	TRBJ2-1	CAISESSAVSSYNEQFF
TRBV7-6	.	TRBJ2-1	CASSYRGTYNEQFF
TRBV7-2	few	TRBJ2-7	CASSLDAGWSSYEQYF
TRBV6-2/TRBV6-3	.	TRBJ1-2	CASSYAGSAGLLYGYTF
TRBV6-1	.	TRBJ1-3	CASSPLEGSSGNTIYF
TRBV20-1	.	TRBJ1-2	CSACGGGENYGYTF
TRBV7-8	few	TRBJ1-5	CASSLAPRDLGYPNQPQHF
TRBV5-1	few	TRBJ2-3	CASSLEGVGTDTQYF
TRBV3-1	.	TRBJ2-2	CASSQAQGTGGELFF
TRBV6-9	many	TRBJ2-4	CASSPLRRTPIAKNIQYF
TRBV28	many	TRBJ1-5	CASNTGDQPQHF
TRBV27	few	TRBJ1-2	CARMDRAYGYTF
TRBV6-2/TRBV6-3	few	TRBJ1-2	CASSSYSGDRGYTF
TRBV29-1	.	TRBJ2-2	CSVVGPANTGELFF
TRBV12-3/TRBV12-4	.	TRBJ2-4	CASSRRLAKNIQYF
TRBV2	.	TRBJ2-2	CASRRAYRGFDTGELFF
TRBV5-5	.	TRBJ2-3	CASSLPQPVVDTQYF
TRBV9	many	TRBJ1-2	CASSVGLTPGGSYGYTF
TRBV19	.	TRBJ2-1	CASDEGARAEQFF
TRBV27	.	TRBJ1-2	CASSFALGGAGYTF
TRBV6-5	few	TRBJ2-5	CASSYVLGQGKETQYF
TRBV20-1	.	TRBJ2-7	CSARSDAALGYEQYF
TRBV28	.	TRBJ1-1	CASSPYRQGDTEAFF
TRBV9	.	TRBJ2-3	CASSANLGGSTSDTQYF
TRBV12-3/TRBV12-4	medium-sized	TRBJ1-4	CASSLALWGTGDLFF
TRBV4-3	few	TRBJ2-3	CASSQNRGYTQYF
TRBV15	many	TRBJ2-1	CATSRDRGQGVHEQFF
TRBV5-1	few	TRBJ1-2	CASSLQDRDGYTF
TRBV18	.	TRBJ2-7	CASLERDSYEQYF
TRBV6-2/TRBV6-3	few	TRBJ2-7	CASRLSTGLEQYF
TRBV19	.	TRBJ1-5	CASSIASGQDSNQPQHF
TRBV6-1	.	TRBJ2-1	CASSLSGPDYNEQFF
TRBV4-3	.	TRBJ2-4	CASSQDMGIQYF
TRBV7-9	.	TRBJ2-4	CASSLGVGDRIKNIQYF
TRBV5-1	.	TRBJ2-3	CASSPGAPSDTQYF
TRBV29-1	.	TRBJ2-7	CSVVPREPGDEQYF
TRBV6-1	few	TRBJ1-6	CASSPPSGGNSPLHF
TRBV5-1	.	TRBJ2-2	CASSSQGGPGELFF
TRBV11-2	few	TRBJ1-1	CASSLDWGHLNTEAFF
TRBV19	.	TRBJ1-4	CASGTGRIGKLFF
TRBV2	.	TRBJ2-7	CASSEAALLTYEQYF
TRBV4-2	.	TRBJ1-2	CASSNDRGGYTF
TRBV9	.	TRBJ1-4	CASSVDGTTNEKLFF
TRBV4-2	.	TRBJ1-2	CASSQEDRANYGYTF
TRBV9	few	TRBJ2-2	CASSVWETATGELFF
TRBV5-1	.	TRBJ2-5	CASSLVPYSVLRVPRREETQYF